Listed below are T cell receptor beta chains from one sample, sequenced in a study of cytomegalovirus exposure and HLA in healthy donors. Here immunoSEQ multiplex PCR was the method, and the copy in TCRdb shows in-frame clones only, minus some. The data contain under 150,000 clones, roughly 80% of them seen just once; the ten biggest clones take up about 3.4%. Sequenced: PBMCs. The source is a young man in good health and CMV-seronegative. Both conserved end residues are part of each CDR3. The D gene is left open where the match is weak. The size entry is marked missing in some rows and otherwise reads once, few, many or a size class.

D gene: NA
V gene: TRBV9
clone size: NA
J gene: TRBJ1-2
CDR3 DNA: TGTGCCAGCAGCGTAGGGCATGGCTACACCTTC
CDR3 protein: CASSVGHGYTF

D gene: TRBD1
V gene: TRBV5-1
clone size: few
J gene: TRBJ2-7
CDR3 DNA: TGCGCCAGCAGCTGGGACAGCAAGGAGACCTACGAGCAGTACTTC
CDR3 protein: CASSWDSKETYEQYF

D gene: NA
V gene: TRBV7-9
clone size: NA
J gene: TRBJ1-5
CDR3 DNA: TGTGCCAGCAGCTTAGCGTTGACAGAGGATCAGCCCCAGCATTTT
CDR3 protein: CASSLALTEDQPQHF

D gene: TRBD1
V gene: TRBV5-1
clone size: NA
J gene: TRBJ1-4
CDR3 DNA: TGCGCCAGCAGCTTCCGGGACAGGGGCCTATCCACCTTTACTAATGAAAAACTGTTTTTT
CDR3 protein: CASSFRDRGLSTFTNEKLFF

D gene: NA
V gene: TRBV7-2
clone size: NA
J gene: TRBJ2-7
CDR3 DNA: TGTGCCAGCAGCTTATCCCCAGGGCTCAACGAGCAGTACTTC
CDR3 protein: CASSLSPGLNEQYF

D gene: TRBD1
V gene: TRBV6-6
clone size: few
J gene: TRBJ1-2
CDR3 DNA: TGTGCCAGCAGCCCGGGACAGAACTATGGCTACACCTTC
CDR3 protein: CASSPGQNYGYTF

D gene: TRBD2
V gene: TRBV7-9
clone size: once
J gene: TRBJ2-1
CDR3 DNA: TGTGCCAGCAGCCCCTGGACTAGCGAATGGCAGTTCTTC
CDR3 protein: CASSPWTSEWQFF

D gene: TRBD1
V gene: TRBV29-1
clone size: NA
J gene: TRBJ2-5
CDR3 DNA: TGCAGCGTAGGACAGGGGGCTTGGGCGGAGACCCAGTACTTC
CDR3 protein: CSVGQGAWAETQYF

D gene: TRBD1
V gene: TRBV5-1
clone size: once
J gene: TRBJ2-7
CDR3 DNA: TGCGCCAGCAGCGGGACAGGGTACGAGCAGTACTTC
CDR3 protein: CASSGTGYEQYF

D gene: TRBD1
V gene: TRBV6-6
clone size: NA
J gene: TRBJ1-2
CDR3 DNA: TGTGCCAGCAGTTCCCAGACAGGGAACTATGGCTACACCTTC
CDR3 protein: CASSSQTGNYGYTF

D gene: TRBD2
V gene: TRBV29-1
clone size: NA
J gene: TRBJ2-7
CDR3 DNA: TGCAGCGTACGGACTAGCGGGAGTATCTACGAGCAGTACTTC
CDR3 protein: CSVRTSGSIYEQYF

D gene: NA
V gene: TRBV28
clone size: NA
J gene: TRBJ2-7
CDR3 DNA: TGTGCCAGCAGGAGTTTATACGAGCAGTACTTC
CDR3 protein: CASRSLYEQYF

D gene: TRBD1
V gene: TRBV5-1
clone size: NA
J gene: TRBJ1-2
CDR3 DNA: TGCGCCAGCAGCTTGGCCGGGACAGATGACTATGGCTACACCTTC
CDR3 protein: CASSLAGTDDYGYTF

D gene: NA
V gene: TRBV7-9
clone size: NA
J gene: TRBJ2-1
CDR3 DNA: TGTGCCAGCAGCGCCGTCCACGCGGTCAACTACAATGAGCAGTTCTTC
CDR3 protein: CASSAVHAVNYNEQFF

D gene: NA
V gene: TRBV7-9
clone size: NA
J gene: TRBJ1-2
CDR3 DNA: TGTGCCAGCAGCTTAGAGGCAGGGAGGGGCTACACCTTC
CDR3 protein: CASSLEAGRGYTF

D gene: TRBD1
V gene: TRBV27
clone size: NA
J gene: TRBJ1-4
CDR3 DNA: TGTGCCAGCAGGAGGGGACAGACTAATGAAAAACTGTTTTTT
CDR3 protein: CASRRGQTNEKLFF

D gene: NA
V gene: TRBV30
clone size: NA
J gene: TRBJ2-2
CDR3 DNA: TGTGCCTGGAGTGTACTTCGTATACCTCCGGACACCGGGGAGCTGTTTTTT
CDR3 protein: CAWSVLRIPPDTGELFF

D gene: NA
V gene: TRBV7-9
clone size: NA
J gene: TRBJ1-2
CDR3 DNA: TGTTCCAGCAGCCAACGTACGGTGGGCTACACCTTC
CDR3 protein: CSSSQRTVGYTF

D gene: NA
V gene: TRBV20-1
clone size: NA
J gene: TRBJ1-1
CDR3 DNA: TGCAGTCATCAAGGGGACACTGAAGCTTTCTTT
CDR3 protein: CSHQGDTEAFF

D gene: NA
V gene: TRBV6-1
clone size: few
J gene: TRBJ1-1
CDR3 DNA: TGTGCCAGCAGGGACGGACAGATGAACACTGAAGCTTTCTTT
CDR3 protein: CASRDGQMNTEAFF

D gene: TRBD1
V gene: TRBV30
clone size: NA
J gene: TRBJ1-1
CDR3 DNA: TGTGCCTGGAGCGGGACAGTGGACACTGAAGCTTTCTTT
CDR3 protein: CAWSGTVDTEAFF

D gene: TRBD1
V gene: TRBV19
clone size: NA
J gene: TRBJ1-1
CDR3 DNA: TGTGCCAGTAGTCTTCGGACAGGGGCGGGGAACACTGAAGCTTTCTTT
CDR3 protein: CASSLRTGAGNTEAFF

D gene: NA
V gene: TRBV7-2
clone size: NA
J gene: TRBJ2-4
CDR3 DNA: TGTGCCAGCACCATAGGAAACGAGGACATTCAGTACTTC
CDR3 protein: CASTIGNEDIQYF